The 21 T cell receptor beta chains reported below all come from one sample, sequenced in a study of blood T cell repertoires in COVID-19. Measured with immunoSEQ multiplex PCR; TCRdb has only the in-frame clones, and not every one. The sample includes over 350,000 clones, about 85% of them seen just once. The sequenced sample consisted of PBMCs or T cells enriched from blood (not recorded which). The source is a woman between 18 and 29 years old with acute COVID-19.

For the CDR3, the DNA is TGTGCCAGCAGCCAGGGGTTCGCAGAGACCCAGTACTTC. It specifies CASSQGFAETQYF. The genes are TRBV12-3 or TRBV12-4 and TRBJ2-5, with a tentative D call TRBD1 (6 bases). Trimming cost V 6 bases and J 4 bases, with 12 bases left between them. This CDR3 is built from 13 residues.

This chain connects TRBV18 to TRBJ2-7, with D maybe TRBD2 (5 bases). With 3 bases removed from V and 5 bases from J, the gap between germline ends came to 8 bases. The CDR3 contains 12 residues. In germline, CDR1 is KGHSH, CDR2 LQKENI. The CDR3, as DNA: TGTGCCAGCTCACCCCCCGGGGACGAGCAGTACTTC. The encoded protein is CASSPPGDEQYF.

This clone was seen only once. In DNA form, the CDR3 reads TGTGCCAGCAGCGAGGACAGGGGATGGGAGACCCAGTACTTC. This encodes CASSEDRGWETQYF. J is TRBJ2-5 and V is TRBV5-5; 9 bases map to TRBD1. CDR1 is SGHKS, CDR2 YYEKEE, per germline (reference sequence). The J segment lost 5 bases and the V segment lost 4 bases, leaving 6 bases of the junction unmatched. The CDR3 is 14 residues long.

The rearrangement links TRBV18 to TRBJ2-7; D is ambiguous. Trimming left V 1 base short and J 0 bases short, with 7 bases between. Germline V gives CDR1 KGHSH, CDR2 LQKENI. This CDR3 is 14 amino acids long. DNA for the CDR3: TGTGCCAGCTCACCACTAGCCACCTCCTACGAGCAGTACTTC. It translates to CASSPLATSYEQYF.

The chain is built from TRBV5-6 and TRBJ2-5; D gene unclear. Trimming took 0 bases from V and 3 from J, leaving 12 bases between them. The CDR3 is 15 amino acids. Germline loops: CDR1 SGHDT, CDR2 YYEEEE. Here the CDR3 reads CASSLAWANKETQYF. CDR3 DNA: TGTGCCAGCAGCTTGGCTTGGGCTAATAAAGAGACCCAGTACTTC. Supplemented by reference TRBV5-6 and TRBJ2-5, the full variable domain reads DAGVTQSPTHLIKTRGQQVTLRCSPKSGHDTVSWYQQALGQGPQFIFQYYEEEERQRGNFPDRFSGHQFPNYSSELNVNALLLGDSALYLCASSLAWANKETQYFGPGTRLLVL.

The chain employs TRBV19 and TRBJ2-7; the match to TRBD1 covers 9 bases. J was trimmed by 4 bases and V by 6 bases; bases with no gene match: 7. The CDR3 covers 14 residues. In germline, CDR1 is LNHDA, CDR2 SQIVND (reference sequence). The CDR3 sequence: CASSPADRGYEQYF. CDR3 nucleotide sequence: TGTGCCAGTAGCCCTGCGGACAGGGGTTACGAGCAGTACTTC.

With regard to this clone: The identical CDR3 is also encoded by other nucleotide sequences in the sample. This chain joins TRBV15 and TRBJ2-6; D is uncertain. Trimming removed 0 bases at V and 0 bases at J, with 3 bases between. This CDR3 comprises 15 residues. In germline, CDR1 is LNHNV, CDR2 YYDKDF (reference sequence). The CDR3: CATSRDRSGANVLTF. In nucleotides, the CDR3 is TGTGCCACCAGCAGAGATCGCTCTGGGGCCAACGTCCTGACTTTC.

This chain connects TRBV5-1 to TRBJ2-7; TRBD2 matches at 8 bases. This CDR3 comprises 14 residues. Germline-derived CDR1 and CDR2 are SGHRS and YFSETQ. V lost 5 bases to trimming and J lost 4 bases; unmatched junction nucleotides: 8. In DNA form, the CDR3 reads TGCGCCAGCAGATTGAGCGGGAGCCAATACGAGCAGTACTTC. Amino acid sequence: CASRLSGSQYEQYF.

V gene TRBV7-9 combines with J gene TRBJ1-2; TRBD1 matches at 7 bases. This CDR3 region has 13 residues. V gave up 4 bases and J gave up 6 bases; unmatched junction bases: 5. From germline, CDR1 is SEHNR and CDR2 FQNEAQ (reference sequence). CDR3 region: CASSSDRVDGYTF. For the CDR3, the DNA is TGTGCCAGCAGCTCCGACAGGGTTGATGGCTACACCTTC.

V is TRBV3-1 (or the pseudogene TRBV3-2) and J is TRBJ1-6; no firm D call. The CDR3 runs to 15 residues. Trimming pared 1 base from V and 6 bases from J, leaving 10 bases between. CDR1 is LGHDT, CDR2 YNNKEL, per germline (reference sequence). CDR3 nucleotides: TGTGCCAGCAGCCAAGGACCACACAGTAATTCACCCCTCCACTTT. Amino acid sequence: CASSQGPHSNSPLHF.

The chain combines TRBV3-1 (or the pseudogene TRBV3-2) with TRBJ2-2, with TRBD1 matching 9 bases. CDR1 is LGHDT, CDR2 YNNKEL, per germline (reference sequence). This CDR3 is 15 amino acids long. After removal of 4 bases from V and 8 bases from J, the junction contained 8 bases not matched to a gene. Here the CDR3 DNA reads TGTGCCAGCAGCCTTGAGGGACAGGGAACGGGGGAGCTGTTTTTT. Translation: CASSLEGQGTGELFF.

The rearrangement uses TRBV6-1 and TRBJ2-4, with TRBD2 as a possible D gene (7 bases). The length of the CDR3 is 16 residues. V shed 1 base and J shed 2 bases, with 12 bases lying between them. Germline V gene sequence: CDR1 MNHNS, CDR2 SASEGT. CDR3 nucleotides: TGTGCCAGCAGTGAAGAGAAGGGGGGGCCCAAAAACATTCAGTACTTC. Residues: CASSEEKGGPKNIQYF.

This sequence joins TRBV6-5 and TRBJ1-6; a weak D match, TRBD1 (5 bases). The CDR3 length is 13 residues. CDR1 MNHEY and CDR2 SVGAGI come from the germline V gene. Trimming stripped 6 bases from V and 7 bases from J, with 10 bases between. The CDR3 reads CASRSGVNSPLHF. The CDR3 DNA reads TGTGCCAGCAGATCGGGGGTGAATTCACCCCTCCACTTT.

The rearrangement joins TRBV29-1 to TRBJ1-1, with 8 bases fitting TRBD1. Trimming removed 1 base from V and 10 bases from J; junction bases left unmatched: 5. Germline V gives CDR1 SQVTM, CDR2 ANQGSEA. This CDR3 is 12 amino acids long. CDR3 amino acids: CSVEAGQGAAFF. CDR3 bases: TGCAGCGTTGAAGCCGGACAGGGCGCAGCTTTCTTT.

The V and J genes are TRBV10-3 and TRBJ1-2; maybe TRBD1 (6 bases). Germline V lookup: CDR1 ENHRY, CDR2 SYGVKD. Trimming pared 5 bases from V and 0 bases from J, leaving 13 bases between. This CDR3 is 15 amino acids long. The CDR3 region is CAISPSDRTNYGYTF. DNA of the CDR3: TGTGCCATCAGTCCCTCTGACAGGACTAACTATGGCTACACCTTC.

The J gene is TRBJ1-1, the V gene TRBV18, with D perhaps matching TRBD1 (5 bases). From germline, CDR1 is KGHSH and CDR2 LQKENI. V lost 2 bases and J 0 bases, leaving 10 bases between the germline ends. This CDR3 is 15 amino acids long. Here the CDR3 DNA reads TGTGCCAGCTCACCAACATTAGGGGTGAACACTGAAGCTTTCTTT. Its protein is CASSPTLGVNTEAFF.

J is TRBJ2-7 and V is TRBV4-2, with 9 bases fitting TRBD2. J gave up 2 bases and V 1 base, and 0 bases lay outside the gene matches. In germline, CDR1 is LGHNA, CDR2 YNFKEQ. The CDR3 has 14 residues. The DNA of the CDR3 is TGTGCCAGCAGCCAAGGCGGGGGGGCCTACGAGCAGTACTTC. Translating it yields CASSQGGGAYEQYF.

Only one count was recorded for this clone. This chain connects TRBV27 to TRBJ2-2; no firm D call. V lost 4 bases to trimming and J lost 2 bases, with 5 bases between them. This CDR3 has 13 amino acids. Germline assignment: CDR1 MNHEY and CDR2 SMNVEV (reference sequence). The CDR3 coding sequence is TGTGCCAGCAGTTGGCTTAACACCGGGGAGCTGTTTTTT. It is translated as CASSWLNTGELFF.

On this clone: One end of the junction fails to match germline, which may point to a read error. V usage is TRBV10-3 and J usage is TRBJ2-1, with TRBD2 matching over 8 bases. CDR1 is ENHRY and CDR2 is SYGVKD in the germline V gene. This CDR3 spans 17 amino acids. The CDR3 coding sequence is TGTGCCATCAGTGAGTTTCACAGCGGGAGTGATCCAAATGAACAGTTCTTC. As protein: CAISEFHSGSDPNEQFF.

The chain joins TRBV4-1 to TRBJ1-5; 7 nucleotides match TRBD1. Trimming took 0 bases from V and 3 from J; bases not matched to a gene: 2. The germline V gene has CDR1 MGHRA and CDR2 YSYEKL. CDR3 size: 15 residues. CDR3 region: CASSQEGQDNQPQHF. The CDR3 coding sequence is TGCGCCAGCAGCCAAGAAGGACAGGACAATCAGCCCCAGCATTTT.

This chain's CDR3 is CASSRFGSYEQYF. As DNA, the CDR3 is TGTGCCAGTAGTCGGTTTGGCTCCTACGAGCAGTACTTC. The genes are TRBV19 and TRBJ2-7; no reliable D call. Trimming cost V 5 bases and J 0 bases, with 8 bases left between them. This CDR3 is built from 13 residues. The germline CDR1 and CDR2 sequences are LNHDA and SQIVND (reference sequence).